These 5 T cell receptor beta chains were all obtained from the same sample, sequenced in a study of radiotherapy plus CTLA-4 blockade in lung cancer. Here immunoSEQ multiplex PCR was the method, and the copy in TCRdb shows in-frame clones only, minus some. The table records about 95,000 clones, 83% of them present only once. The starting material was peripheral blood, obtained from a patient treated with radiotherapy plus ipilimumab. These receptors were obtained from a human donor with non-small cell lung cancer who had stable disease on radiotherapy plus ipilimumab.

The chain joins TRBV5-1 to TRBJ2-7; D remains ambiguous. V lost 0 bases, J lost 7 bases, and 11 bases lay in between. Germline V lookup: CDR1 SGHRS, CDR2 YFSETQ. This CDR3 has 13 residues. This CDR3 is CASSLEADEEQYF. The CDR3 region has the DNA TGCGCCAGCAGCTTGGAGGCAGACGAAGAGCAGTACTTC.

This clone turned up a few times. The chain uses TRBV4-2 and TRBJ2-1, with a tentative D call TRBD2 (6 bases). Per the germline V gene, CDR1 is LGHNA and CDR2 is YNFKEQ. Deletions cut 3 bases from V and 12 bases from J, with 15 bases between. This CDR3 region has 13 residues. Here the CDR3 reads CASSQGSGMAQFF. CDR3 nucleotides: TGTGCCAGCAGCCAGGGTAGCGGAATGGCGCAGTTCTTC.

The chain carries TRBV9 and TRBJ2-7, with 7 bases fitting TRBD1. The CDR3 extends over 15 amino acids. The trim removed 3 bases at V and 0 bases at J, leaving 6 bases unmatched. Germline V gene lookup returns CDR1 SGDLS and CDR2 YYNGEE. The CDR3 is CASSGGRGYSYEQYF. The CDR3 bases are TGTGCCAGCAGCGGAGGCAGGGGGTACTCCTACGAGCAGTACTTC.

The J gene is TRBJ1-5, the V gene TRBV6-5; TRBD1 matches 9 bases. The CDR3 has 15 amino acids. V lost 6 bases to trimming and J lost 1 base; unmatched junction nucleotides: 4. Germline lookup yields CDR1 MNHEY and CDR2 SVGAGI. CDR3 nucleotides: TGTGCCAGCAGCGTCGACAGGGGGAGCAATCAGCCCCAGCATTTT. It yields the protein CASSVDRGSNQPQHF.

The CDR3 DNA reads TGTGCCTGGGCGACAGGGGAAAGCCAGCCCCAGCATTTT. Translated, it gives CAWATGESQPQHF. The rearrangement joins TRBV30 to TRBJ1-5; 8 bases map to TRBD1. From germline, CDR1 is GTSNPN and CDR2 SVGIG (reference sequence). J lost 7 bases, V lost 5 bases, and 7 bases had no gene match. The CDR3 runs 13 residues.